This T cell receptor beta chain was obtained from a study of PD-1 blockade in mismatch repair-deficient tumors (dated by TCRdb to the late 2010s). With regard to the full study: Between late 2013 and 2016, the trial enrolled about 86 consecutive patients with approximately eleven mismatch repair-deficient cancer types, every one of whom had been previously treated and was progressing. Deep sequencing of TCR CDR3 regions was used to track tumor-associated T cell clones in peripheral blood of patients responding to PD-1 blockade. On the study overall, not on this receptor specifically: After pembrolizumab, tumor-resident clones, which were often undetectable in blood before treatment, expanded rapidly and then contracted, generally ahead of radiologic responses.

With regard to this clone: Its cognate antigen has yet to be identified. No base qualities exist here, and no much larger clone lies one base off it.

V gives up 4 bases and J gives up 2 bases, and the segment between their germline ends measures 7 bases. The germline V gene specifies KGHSH as CDR1 and LQKENI as CDR2. Including cysteine and phenylalanine, the CDR3 has 13 amino acids. Only CDR3 DNA is held: 39 bases, read in frame from base 1. For each enrolled patient, mismatch repair deficiency was established using either polymerase chain reaction or immunohistochemistry. TCR sequencing was carried out for three patients who responded to pembrolizumab therapy. In the phase II trial, pembrolizumab PD-1 blockade was tested prospectively in advanced mismatch repair-deficient cancers, no matter which tissue of origin the cancers came from. Serial peripheral blood T cell samples were collected before and at multiple times after starting PD-1 blockade. Blood sampling times were reported as weeks after the first pembrolizumab dose. The library relied on the immunoSEQ multiplex PCR assay. Drawn from immuneACCESS, this table holds only the in-frame rearrangements with V and J called that TCRdb kept. Clones are partly lost; checked studies trace under half to an unresolved V gene and leave the rest unexplained. For this sample the table gives around 100,000 clones, of which around three quarters were detected only once. The ten largest account for about 5.1% of the sample.

The sequences come from peripheral blood, collected 60 weeks after starting pembrolizumab. The sequence is built from TRBV18 and TRBJ2-3; the D call could be TRBD1 or TRBD2, with each sharing 5 bases. The sequence came from an adult with mismatch repair-deficient cancer. The CDR3 has the sequence CASSRGITDTQYF. In nucleotide form, the sequence is TGTGCCAGCTCACGGGGGATCACAGATACGCAGTATTTT.